Listed below are T cell receptor beta chains from one sample, sequenced in a study of long-term antiretroviral therapy in people with HIV. This table comes from immunoSEQ multiplex PCR, and its TCRdb copy is limited to in-frame clones, with some not included. Of approximately 9,400 clones in the sample, around 79% were seen once. This sample comprised unsorted PBMCs, obtained 0.6 years before starting antiretroviral therapy. These receptors came from a man aged 35 to 55 with HIV. CDR3s include the opening cysteine and the closing phenylalanine or tryptophan. A D gene is named only where the DNA matches it firmly. Size tells how often a clone was seen (once, few, many) or the class of an expanded clone, and some rows leave it out.

v_call	j_call	d_call	clone_size	cdr3_nt	cdr3_aa
TRBV5-1	TRBJ2-5	-	-	TGCGCCAGCAGCGATGGGACTCTCAGGGAGACCCAGTACTTC	CASSDGTLRETQYF
TRBV30	TRBJ1-1	-	few	TGTGCCTGGCGGGCGTCCTTGGGTGAAGCTTTCTTT	CAWRASLGEAFF
TRBV27	TRBJ1-1	TRBD1	medium-sized	TGTGCCAGCTCGATAGGGGGCAACACTGAAGCTTTCTTT	CASSIGGNTEAFF
TRBV5-4	TRBJ1-2	-	-	TGTGCCAGCAGCCCGGGGGTTGGAGTCCTTTATGGCTACACCTTC	CASSPGVGVLYGYTF
TRBV6-1	TRBJ1-1	TRBD1	-	TGTGCCAGCAGTCAAGCGGGAGACAGGGGGCGTGAAGCTTTCTTT	CASSQAGDRGREAFF
TRBV10-1	TRBJ1-1	-	-	TGCGCCAGCAGTGAGAGGCCCGAAACTGAAGCTTTCTTT	CASSERPETEAFF
TRBV6-5	TRBJ2-7	-	-	TGTGCCAGCAGTTATTCCGGCAGCTCCTACGAGCAGTACTTC	CASSYSGSSYEQYF
TRBV9	TRBJ2-2	-	-	TGTGCCAGCAGCGTTCAGCAGGAGAACACCGGGGAGCTGTTTTTT	CASSVQQENTGELFF
TRBV5-1	TRBJ2-1	TRBD1	-	TGCGCCAGCAGCGTGGACAGGCACGAGCAGTTCTTC	CASSVDRHEQFF
TRBV9	TRBJ2-3	TRBD2	-	TGTGCCAGCAGCGCCGCGACTAGCGCCTGGGGAGATACGCAGTATTTT	CASSAATSAWGDTQYF
TRBV4-1	TRBJ2-3	-	once	TGCGCCAGCAGCCAAGATCAGGATACGCAGTATTTT	CASSQDQDTQYF
TRBV6-6	TRBJ1-3	-	-	TGTGCCAGCAGGAAGGGTCCCGGAAACACCATATATTTT	CASRKGPGNTIYF
TRBV6-5	TRBJ1-1	-	once	TGTGCCAGCACCCACTTGGTCCCAGGGAAGACTGAAGCTTTCTTT	CASTHLVPGKTEAFF
TRBV28	TRBJ2-7	-	-	TGTGCCAGCAGTCTCGCGGGACGCTCCTTCCCCGAGCAGTACTTC	CASSLAGRSFPEQYF
TRBV25-1	TRBJ1-1	-	-	TGTGCCAGCAGTGAATTAGCCACTCGAACTGAAGCTTTCTTT	CASSELATRTEAFF
TRBV25-1	TRBJ1-1	-	-	TGTGCCAGCAGTCAACGGGGACATGACACTGAAGCTTTCTTT	CASSQRGHDTEAFF
TRBV14	TRBJ1-6	-	-	TGTGCCAGCAGCCAAGTGGGGGGGGCGAAATCACCCCTCCACTTT	CASSQVGGAKSPLHF
TRBV6-5	TRBJ1-2	-	-	TGTGCCAGCAGTCCCACAGAAGGAGGCTACACCTTC	CASSPTEGGYTF
TRBV7-9	TRBJ2-7	TRBD2	-	TGTGCCAGCAGCCGAGCCCTAGCGGGGGGGGCCTACGAGCAGTACTTC	CASSRALAGGAYEQYF
TRBV7-3	TRBJ1-1	-	-	TGTGCCAGCAGCTTAATTGGAAGAGAAGGTGAAGCTTTCTTT	CASSLIGREGEAFF